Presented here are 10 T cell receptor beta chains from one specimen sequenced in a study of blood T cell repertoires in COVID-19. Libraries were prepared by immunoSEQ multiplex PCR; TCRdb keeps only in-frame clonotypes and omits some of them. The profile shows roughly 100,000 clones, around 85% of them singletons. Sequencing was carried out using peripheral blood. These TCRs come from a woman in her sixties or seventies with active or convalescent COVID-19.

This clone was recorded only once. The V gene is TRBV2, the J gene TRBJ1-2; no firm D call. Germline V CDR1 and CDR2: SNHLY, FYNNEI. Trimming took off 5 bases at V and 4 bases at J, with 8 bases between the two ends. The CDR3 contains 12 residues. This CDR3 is CASSLGSYGYTF. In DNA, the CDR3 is TGTGCCAGCAGTCTCGGGTCCTATGGCTACACCTTC.

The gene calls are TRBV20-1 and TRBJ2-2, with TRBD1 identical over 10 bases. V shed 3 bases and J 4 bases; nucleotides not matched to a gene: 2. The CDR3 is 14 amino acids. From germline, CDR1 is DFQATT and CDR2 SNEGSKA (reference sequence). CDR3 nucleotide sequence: TGCAGTGCTAGTCGGGACAGGGGCACCGGGGAGCTGTTTTTT. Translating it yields CSASRDRGTGELFF.

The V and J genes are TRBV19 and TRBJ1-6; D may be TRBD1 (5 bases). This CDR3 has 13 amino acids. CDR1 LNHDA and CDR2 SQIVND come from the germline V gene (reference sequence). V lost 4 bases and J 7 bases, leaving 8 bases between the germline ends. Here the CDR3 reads CASSRQSNSPLHF. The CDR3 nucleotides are TGTGCCAGTAGTAGACAGTCCAATTCACCCCTCCACTTT.

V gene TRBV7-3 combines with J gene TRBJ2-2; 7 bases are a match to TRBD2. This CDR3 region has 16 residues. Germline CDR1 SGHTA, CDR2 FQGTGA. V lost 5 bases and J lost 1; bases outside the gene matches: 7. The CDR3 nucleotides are TGTGCCAGCAGCCCTCGCGGGGGAGTGAACACCGGGGAGCTGTTTTTT. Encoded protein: CASSPRGGVNTGELFF.

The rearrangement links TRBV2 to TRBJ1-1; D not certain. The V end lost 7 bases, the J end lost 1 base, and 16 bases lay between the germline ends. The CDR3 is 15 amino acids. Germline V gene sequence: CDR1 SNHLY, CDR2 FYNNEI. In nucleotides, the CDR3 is TGTGCCAGCATTAAAGAGGGAAGTAGGAACACTGAAGCTTTCTTT. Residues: CASIKEGSRNTEAFF.

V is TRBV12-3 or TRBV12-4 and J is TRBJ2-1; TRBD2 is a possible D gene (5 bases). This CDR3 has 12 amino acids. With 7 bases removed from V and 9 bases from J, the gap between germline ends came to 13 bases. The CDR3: CASNLGSGEQFF. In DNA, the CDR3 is TGTGCCAGCAACCTAGGGAGCGGTGAGCAGTTCTTC.

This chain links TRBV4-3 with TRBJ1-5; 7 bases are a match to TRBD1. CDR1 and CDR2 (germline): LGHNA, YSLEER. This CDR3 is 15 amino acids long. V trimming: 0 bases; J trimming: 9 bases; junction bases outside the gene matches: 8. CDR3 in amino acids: CASSQEGTAQSPQHF. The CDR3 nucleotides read TGCGCCAGCAGCCAAGAAGGGACAGCTCAATCGCCCCAGCATTTT.

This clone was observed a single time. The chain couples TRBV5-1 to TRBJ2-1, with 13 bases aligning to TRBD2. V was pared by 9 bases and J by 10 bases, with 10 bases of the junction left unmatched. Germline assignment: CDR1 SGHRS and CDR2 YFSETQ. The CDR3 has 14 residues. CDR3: CATTGTSGVEEQFF. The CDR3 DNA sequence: TGCGCCACCACCGGGACTAGCGGGGTCGAGGAGCAGTTCTTC.

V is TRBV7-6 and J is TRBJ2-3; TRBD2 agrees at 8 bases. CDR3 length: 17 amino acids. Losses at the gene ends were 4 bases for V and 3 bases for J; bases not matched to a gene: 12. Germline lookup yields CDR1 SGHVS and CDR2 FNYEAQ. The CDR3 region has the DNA TGTGCCAGCAGCTCCGAGCTGGGGACTAGGAATACAGATACGCAGTATTTT. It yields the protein CASSSELGTRNTDTQYF.

DNA for the CDR3: TGCACCAGCAGCCAAGTCAAACCGTCGGCACAGGGAGAAGACACCATATATTTT. Protein product: CTSSQVKPSAQGEDTIYF. This sequence joins TRBV1 and TRBJ1-3; TRBD1 is the table's D call and was not checked against the DNA. TRBV1 constitutes a pseudogene. The CDR3 extends over 18 amino acids.